The entry below describes one TCR beta chain. The sample originates from a study of shared clonotypes between healthy human individuals. The CDR3 is 16 residues long. Looked up from germline, CDR1 is MDHEN and CDR2 is SYDVKM. The ends lost 5 bases at V and 2 bases at J; junction bases unmatched: 9. Data came from immunoSEQ multiplex PCR; TCRdb stores just in-frame clones and leaves some out. This table has under 1,100,000 clones, around 78% appearing once. The sequenced material came from memory CD4+ T cells from PBMCs. Subset defined: CD45RA-negative fraction. The rearrangement uses TRBV28 and TRBJ1-5, with 7 bases matching TRBD1. The TCR originated in a man younger than 35 in good health. Some clones in this sample may be carry-over from other donors' samples. The CDR3 DNA is TGTGCCAGCAGTCAATCGACAGGGCGGGGCAATCAGCCCCAGCATTTT. Its protein product is CASSQSTGRGNQPQHF.